A selection of T cell receptor beta chains follows, all from one sample in a study of graft-versus-host responses after intestinal transplantation. The data were produced by immunoSEQ multiplex PCR, yet TCRdb's version contains in-frame clones alone and is incomplete. Among around 38,000 clones, around 86% were seen once, and the ten largest hold roughly 4%. Here the sequenced sample was PBMCs, taken 1070 days after transplant. All receptors come from a human patient who received an intestinal transplant, so some T cells may come from the graft donor. CDR3s include the opening cysteine and the closing phenylalanine or tryptophan. D genes are given only for firm matches. Only some rows state a clone size, as once, few, many or a class for expanded clones.

J gene | D gene | V gene | clone size | CDR3 DNA | CDR3 protein
TRBJ2-7 | TRBD1 | TRBV6-6 | NA | TGTGCCAGCTCTTCCGGGACAGGGGACTACGAGCAGTACTTC | CASSSGTGDYEQYF
TRBJ2-7 | TRBD2 | TRBV10-3 | NA | TGTGCCATCAGTGCCGGACTAGCCTACTCCTACGAGCAGTACTTC | CAISAGLAYSYEQYF
TRBJ2-1 | TRBD2 | TRBV11-2 | NA | TGTGCCAGCACCCCAAATCGACTAGCGGGGCACAATGAGCAGTTCTTC | CASTPNRLAGHNEQFF
TRBJ1-4 | NA | TRBV18 | NA | TGTGCCAGCTCACCGGGTCCCGGGCGCAGGGCTGAAAAACTGTTTTTT | CASSPGPGRRAEKLFF
TRBJ2-2 | NA | TRBV27 | NA | TGTGCCAGCAGGGAAACACTGGGACTTAACGGGGAGCTGTTTTTT | CASRETLGLNGELFF
TRBJ1-3 | NA | TRBV7-9 | once | TGTGCCAGCAGCCCCCAGGTCCCCTCTGGAAACACCATATATTTT | CASSPQVPSGNTIYF
TRBJ1-1 | NA | TRBV19 | NA | TGTGCCAGTAGTATCGGGGGGGGCACTGAAGCTTTCTTT | CASSIGGGTEAFF
TRBJ2-3 | TRBD1 | TRBV6-4 | NA | TGTGCCAGCAGTGACTCAGGGGGCGCAGATACGCAGTATTTT | CASSDSGGADTQYF
TRBJ2-5 | NA | TRBV19 | NA | TGTGCCAGTAGTATTTACGGCCAAGAGACCCAGTACTTC | CASSIYGQETQYF
TRBJ2-7 | NA | TRBV11-2 | NA | TGTGCCAGCAGCTTACCGCCTGGACACAGCTCCTACGAGCAGTACTTC | CASSLPPGHSSYEQYF
TRBJ2-7 | NA | TRBV12-1 | NA | TGTGCCAGCAGCTTTGATGAGACTAGCAGCGAGCAGTACTTC | CASSFDETSSEQYF
TRBJ2-7 | TRBD1 | TRBV2 | NA | TGTGCCAGTGCCGGGTGGACAGGGCAGCCTGGGTATTGGTACGAGCAGTACTTC | CASAGWTGQPGYWYEQYF
TRBJ2-5 | NA | TRBV19 | NA | TGTGCCAGTAGATCCCACATGGAACAAGAGACCCAGTACTTC | CASRSHMEQETQYF
TRBJ1-4 | NA | TRBV2 | NA | TGTGCCAGCAGTGAAGAGAAGACCCTAGTCGAAAAACTGTTTTTT | CASSEEKTLVEKLFF
TRBJ2-4 | TRBD2 | TRBV28 | NA | TGTGCCAGCAGTCGCTCTAGCGGGAGGGTGGGGAACATTCAGTACTTC | CASSRSSGRVGNIQYF
TRBJ2-5 | NA | TRBV11-2 | NA | TGTGCCAGCAGCTTATGGGGCATCCAAGAGACCCAGTACTTC | CASSLWGIQETQYF
TRBJ2-1 | TRBD2 | TRBV6-1 | NA | TGTGCCAGCAGTGACACTAGCGGGGGGGCCAATGAGCAGTTCTTC | CASSDTSGGANEQFF
TRBJ1-2 | NA | TRBV30 | NA | TGTGCCTGGAGGTGGACCCTCTATGGCTACACCTTC | CAWRWTLYGYTF
TRBJ1-1 | NA | TRBV4-2 | NA | TGTGCCAGCAGCCAAGTGGCGCTTGGGGGGGATAACACTGAAGCTTTCTTT | CASSQVALGGDNTEAFF
TRBJ1-5 | TRBD1 | TRBV2 | few | TGTGCCAGCAGTGAATCGAGGACAGGGGGTCAGCCCCAGCATTTT | CASSESRTGGQPQHF
TRBJ2-1 | NA | TRBV7-3 | NA | TGTGCCAGCAGCCCCTCGATTGGGGGTTACGGTGAGCAGTTCTTC | CASSPSIGGYGEQFF
TRBJ1-4 | NA | TRBV2 | NA | TGTGCCAGCAGTGAAAGGGCAGGCCAAAATGAAAAACTGTTTTTT | CASSERAGQNEKLFF
TRBJ1-1 | TRBD1 | TRBV30 | few | TGTGCCTGGAGTCTAACAGGGGTTGGCACTGAAGCTTTCTTT | CAWSLTGVGTEAFF
TRBJ1-1 | NA | TRBV28 | NA | TGTGCCAGCACTCCGGCTGGCAGGGCGCTGAGGGTGGCTTTCTTT | CASTPAGRALRVAFF
TRBJ2-7 | TRBD2 | TRBV6-1 | NA | TGTGCCAGCAGTGCCCTAGTCACGGGAGGAGCCTACGAGCAGTACTTC | CASSALVTGGAYEQYF
TRBJ2-1 | NA | TRBV15 | NA | TGTGCCACCAGCAGAGGACGGTCCTCCTACAATGAGCAGTTCTTC | CATSRGRSSYNEQFF
TRBJ1-2 | NA | TRBV19 | few | TGTGCCAGTAGTATAGCAGGGGCCGGGGAATATGGCTACACCTTC | CASSIAGAGEYGYTF
TRBJ1-3 | TRBD1 | TRBV5-6 | NA | TGTGCCAGCAGCCTGGGACAGGCTGGAAACACCATATATTTT | CASSLGQAGNTIYF
TRBJ1-1 | NA | TRBV6-5 | NA | TGTGCCAGCAGTTACCGACGGCTGAACACTGAAGCTTTCTTT | CASSYRRLNTEAFF
TRBJ2-1 | NA | TRBV6-1 | NA | TGTGCCAGCAGCCCATTGAATGAGCAGTTCTTC | CASSPLNEQFF
TRBJ2-1 | NA | TRBV5-5 | NA | TGTGCCAGCAGCTTGGGACACCTCGGAAATGAGCAGTTCTTC | CASSLGHLGNEQFF
TRBJ1-5 | NA | TRBV5-1 | NA | TGCGCCAGCAGCTTGTACGGGGGCGACAATCAGCCCCAGCATTTT | CASSLYGGDNQPQHF
TRBJ2-3 | NA | TRBV28 | NA | TGTGCCAGCAGGAAAGGGGGGTACACAGATACGCAGTATTTT | CASRKGGYTDTQYF
TRBJ2-3 | NA | TRBV28 | once | TGTGCCAGCAGTTTCACCGACACAGATACGCAGTATTTT | CASSFTDTDTQYF
TRBJ1-2 | TRBD1 | TRBV5-5 | NA | TGTGCCAGCAGCTTGGTGGGAGACAGGGCTAACTATGGCTACACCTTC | CASSLVGDRANYGYTF
TRBJ1-1 | TRBD1 | TRBV6-1 | NA | TGTGCCAGCAGTTCGTTGCCACAGGGGGAAGCTTTCTTT | CASSSLPQGEAFF
TRBJ1-6 | TRBD1 | TRBV28 | few | TGTGCCAGCAGCCCTGCGGACAGGGGATCCAATTCACCCCTCCACTTT | CASSPADRGSNSPLHF
TRBJ1-4 | TRBD1 | TRBV4-1 | NA | TGCGCCAGCAGCTACCGACAGGGGATAAATGAAAAACTGTTTTTT | CASSYRQGINEKLFF
TRBJ2-2 | NA | TRBV5-1 | few | TGCGCCAGCAGCTTGGGGGGACGCACCGGGGAGCTGTTTTTT | CASSLGGRTGELFF
TRBJ2-5 | TRBD1 | TRBV19 | NA | TGTGCCAGTAGTATTGACAGGGGGCAGGAGACCCAGTACTTC | CASSIDRGQETQYF
TRBJ1-1 | NA | TRBV5-1 | once | TGCGCCAGCAGAGCGCCGAACACTGAAGCTTTCTTT | CASRAPNTEAFF
TRBJ2-7 | TRBD1 | TRBV6-1 | NA | TGTGCCGGGGGTCCGGGGCAGGGGGCTGACGAGCAGTACTTC | CAGGPGQGADEQYF